This T cell receptor beta chain came from a study of blood T cell repertoires in COVID-19. The study recruited people aged about 18 to 89 years across 20 to 30 US areas. This CDR3 has 15 residues. V lost 1 base to trimming and J lost 5 bases; unmatched junction nucleotides: 4. Germline V gene data show CDR1 as SGHTA and CDR2 as FQGTGA. Some clones are missing from TCRdb's copy, which holds only in-frame ones; the method was immunoSEQ multiplex PCR. The sample holds about 370,000 clones, more than 80% seen once. The sequence was collected from a man aged 18-30 years who had recovered from COVID-19. V usage is TRBV7-3 and J usage is TRBJ2-1; 8 bases agree with TRBD2. Material for sequencing was PBMCs or T cells enriched from blood (not recorded which). Here the CDR3 reads CASSLIAGNNNEQFF. For the CDR3, the DNA is TGTGCCAGCAGCTTAATAGCGGGAAATAACAATGAGCAGTTCTTC.